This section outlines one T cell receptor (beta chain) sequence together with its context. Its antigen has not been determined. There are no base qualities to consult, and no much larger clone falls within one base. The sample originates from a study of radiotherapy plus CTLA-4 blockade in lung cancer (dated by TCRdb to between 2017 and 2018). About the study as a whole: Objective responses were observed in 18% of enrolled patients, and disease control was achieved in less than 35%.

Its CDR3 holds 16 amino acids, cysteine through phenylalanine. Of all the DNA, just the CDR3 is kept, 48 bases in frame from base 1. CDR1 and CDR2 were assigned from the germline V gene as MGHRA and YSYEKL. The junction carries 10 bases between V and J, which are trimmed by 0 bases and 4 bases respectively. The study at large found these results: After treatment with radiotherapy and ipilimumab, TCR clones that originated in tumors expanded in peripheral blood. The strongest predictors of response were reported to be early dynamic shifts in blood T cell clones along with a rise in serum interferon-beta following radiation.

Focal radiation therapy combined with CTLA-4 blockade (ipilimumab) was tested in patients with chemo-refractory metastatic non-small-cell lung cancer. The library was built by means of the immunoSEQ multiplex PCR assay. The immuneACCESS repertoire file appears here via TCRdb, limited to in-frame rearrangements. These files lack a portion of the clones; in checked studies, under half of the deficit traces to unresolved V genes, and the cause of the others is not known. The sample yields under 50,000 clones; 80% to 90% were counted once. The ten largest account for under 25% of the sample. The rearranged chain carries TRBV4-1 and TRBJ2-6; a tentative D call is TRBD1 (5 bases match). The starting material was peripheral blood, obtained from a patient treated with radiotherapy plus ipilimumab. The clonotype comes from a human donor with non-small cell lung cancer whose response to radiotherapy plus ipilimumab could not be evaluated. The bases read TGCGCCAGCAGCCAAGATAGGACAACGGGGGCCAACGTCCTGACTTTC. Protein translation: CASSQDRTTGANVLTF.